Listed here is a single T cell receptor beta chain. This clone occurred once. Its cognate antigen has yet to be identified. No quality values exist for individual bases; no much larger clone is one base distant. The library relied on the immunoSEQ multiplex PCR assay. Imported from immuneACCESS, the table was reduced by TCRdb to in-frame sequences with V and J called. These copies leave out some clones; in studies compared against another copy, an unresolved V gene accounts for under half, and the cause of the remainder is not known. The sample table holds about 68,000 clones, of which roughly 94% were seen once. The top ten clonotypes cover 1.1% to 1.5% of the sample. The data stem from a study of T cell changes during pregnancy in multiple sclerosis (dated by TCRdb to between 2017 and 2020). Some background on the complete study: Changes in the T cell repertoire over the course of pregnancy were examined in this study in women with multiple sclerosis.

Reading from cysteine to phenylalanine, the CDR3 counts 20 amino acids. Only the CDR3 region is kept as DNA, spanning 60 bases read in frame from base 1. At the junction V is shortened by 0 bases and J by 7 bases; bases outside the gene matches: 19. The germline V gene yields LGHNA for CDR1 and YNFKEQ for CDR2. The sample consisted of peripheral blood, taken in the second trimester of pregnancy. The clonotype was recovered from a female donor in good health, enrolled as a control in a pregnancy study. The chain is made from TRBV4-2 and TRBJ2-1; TRBD2 aligns with 9 central bases. The CDR3 protein sequence reads: CASSQDWGDSGGYSWNEQFF. The DNA sequence follows: TGTGCCAGCAGCCAAGATTGGGGTGATAGCGGGGGATACTCCTGGAATGAGCAGTTCTTC.